This T cell receptor beta chain was observed in a study of cytomegalovirus exposure and HLA in healthy donors (TCRdb year 2017). Some background on the complete study: In an earlier analysis of around 540 of the donors, around 290 Gb of sequence data and approximately 120 million unique TCR beta sequences from roughly 190 million T cells were reported. On average, about 200,000 unique TCR beta nucleotide sequences were sequenced per donor among a few hundred genotyped donors of the cohort, with roughly 18% of those sequences being non-productive. The later analysis used no new phenotypic data to find candidate immune exposures, relying instead on TCR beta sequences and their occurrence across donors. HLA typing covered class I and class II loci at four-digit resolution. To study patterns of TCR occurrence, a later analysis re-analyzed previously published TCR beta repertoires from 700 or so donors and added high-resolution HLA genotyping. A few DR-DQ haplotypes were treated as single units for association and clustering because of strong linkage in the cohort. The T cell repertoires of some 670 subjects were profiled by immunosequencing and related to cytomegalovirus serostatus. In an earlier analysis of 587 of the donors, high-throughput TCR beta sequencing was used to judge whether each TCR beta V gene segment behaved as functional or pseudogenic. In a later genetic analysis, genome-wide SNP genotypes for about three fifths of the roughly 670 donors were used, and that subset was treated as a discovery cohort. The study was designed to test whether signatures of past pathogen exposure could be identified by cataloging public T cell receptors. An early release covering more than 500 HLA-typed donors comprised about 300 gigabases of sequencing data and approximately 80 million unique TCR sequences. Alongside the repertoire data, information on donor age, sex, ethnicity and CMV serostatus was compiled. Of the 350 to 450 genotyped donors, 81% were placed in the genetic ancestry cluster associated with self-reported Caucasian donors. Typing coverage varied by locus: roughly 629-640 donors for A, B, C, DRB1 and DQB1; some 520 for DQA1; approximately 610 for DPA1; under 490 for DPB1. Every discovery cohort repertoire had been produced on one sequencing platform. In addition to the first cohort of 666 subjects, a separate validation cohort of over 90 different subjects was used. The study combined high-throughput TCR immunosequencing, statistical association of individual TCRs with disease status, and machine learning to predict cytomegalovirus infection status. The paper's findings and limits, for the study overall: Most CMV-associated TCR beta chains appeared to be HLA-restricted in a later analysis, and the HLA associations seemed to be driven largely by CMV exposure. Most TCR sequences were seen in very few donors, while some public TCRs were found in many individuals. The only immune exposure information available for the cohort was CMV serostatus. Some IMGT-functional V segments, including TRBV6-2 and TRBV6-3, could not be distinguished by the 87-base-pair reads and were therefore excluded. V-gene and J-gene trimming of TCR beta chains was associated with a missense DCLRE1C variant in a later genetic analysis, and the association was replicated in an independent cohort. In a later analysis, the rate of TCR association differed among HLA loci, with DRB1 alleles having the most associated TCRs and HLA-C alleles having the fewest. Because some donors lacked HLA typing at each locus, the association tests relied only on the typed subset. A further reported finding was that TCR beta sequences accurately predicted the HLA-A and HLA-B alleles for most subjects in the first cohort. Over 15 rarely observed V segments, including chromosome 9 orphons, were excluded from the earlier analysis of several hundred of the donors because counts were too low. A total of roughly 160 TCR beta chains were listed by the study as associated with cytomegalovirus. Sequencing depth was assumed to be roughly uniform across donors in the presence/absence analyses, though that assumption may not hold. In vitro tests confirmed that a few of the cytomegalovirus-associated TCR beta chains recognize cytomegalovirus antigens. A group of highly shared sequence variants was considered likely to be a technical artifact of the sequencing pipeline. Only TCR beta chains were sequenced in this cohort, and the absence of alpha or paired-chain data limited detectable features. In a later analysis, HLA-associated TCR beta chains showed more clonal expansion and lower generation probabilities than non-associated chains that were equally common. Correlated functional status among segregating V segments might be attributable to linkage disequilibrium, but an unknown experimental factor could not be ruled out. Assigning TCR associations to individual alleles was difficult when HLA alleles, especially DR and DQ, strongly co-occurred. According to the authors, the approach could potentially be generalized to other disease states and immunological phenotypes. In both the original and validation cohorts, the classifier was reported to diagnose cytomegalovirus status with high specificity and sensitivity. An earlier analysis of roughly 570 of the donors showed that most TCR beta V segments appeared in productive rearrangements either about 90% or about 30% of the time, which broadly matched IMGT annotations. In a later genetic analysis, fewer N-insertions in productive TCRs were reported among donors in an Asian-associated ancestry cluster than the approximately 630-donor mean. Several of the top co-occurrence clusters appeared to be linked to parvovirus B19, influenza, CMV and Epstein-Barr virus, according to a later analysis. A later analysis associated 16,951 TCR beta sequences with specific HLA alleles at a false discovery rate of 0.05.

According to the germline V gene, CDR1 reads SGHVS and CDR2 reads FQNEAQ. Taken from cysteine to phenylalanine, the CDR3 has 15 residues. Only the CDR3 DNA is retained, 45 bases long and in frame from the first base. Trimming takes 2 bases off V and 4 bases off J; junction bases not matched to a gene: 3. Library construction relied on the immunoSEQ multiplex PCR assay. For the multiplex PCR, a mixture combining 60 forward primers for TCR Vbeta segments and 13 reverse primers for TCR Jbeta segments was used. The CDR3 region of rearranged TCR beta genes was amplified from genomic DNA by a multiplex PCR assay. The amplified TCR beta libraries were sequenced on the Illumina HiSeq System as 87-base-pair reads. The original methods were these. Across the 670 or so repertoires, a later analysis counted 80 million or so unique TCR beta chains, some 11 million of which were shared by at least two donors. Raw reads were error-corrected and collapsed into unique sequences by a nearest-neighbor algorithm in which closely related sequences were merged to remove PCR and sequencing errors. Alignment of CDR3 sequences to IMGT reference sequences was used to assign V, D and J gene segments. For a sequence to be retained, at least a six-nucleotide match to both a V gene segment and a J gene segment was required. Rearrangements were called productive when the CDR3 lacked stop codons and stayed in frame with V and J; all others were non-productive. Following IMGT convention, CDR3 was defined as the stretch from the second conserved V-encoded cysteine up to the conserved J-encoded phenylalanine. Sequences without an unambiguous match to a single V gene segment were excluded from the earlier analysis of approximately 600 of the donors. In an earlier analysis of some 590 of the donors, V segments were called functional above 56.7% productive rearrangements and were called segregating when the between-donor standard deviation exceeded 5%. A statistical classification framework was built to diagnose cytomegalovirus status from the catalog of TCR beta chain sequences. In a later analysis, TCR nucleotide sequences were compared against IMGT/GENE-DB human TR gene sequences so that V and J genes could be assigned. The TCRdist pipeline was used in a later analysis to assign CDR3 sequences and most-parsimonious VDJ recombination scenarios. In a later analysis, every TCR beta chain was defined by the combination of its CDR3 amino acid sequence and its V-gene family, and reads without a unique V-gene family were dropped. To address suspected cross-contamination and a sequencing artifact, a later analysis removed approximately 590 highly shared, low-generation-probability nucleotide sequences. For each public chain, a later analysis derived a clonal expansion index from normalized ranks of inferred template counts within each repertoire. In a later analysis, generation probabilities were computed with a VDJ recombination model fitted to out-of-frame rearrangements, and the resulting probabilities were checked against IGoR. In a later analysis, hypergeometric tests were used to score TCR-TCR, TCR-HLA and TCR-CMV co-occurrence, with a repertoire-size bias correction applied to TCR pairs. To estimate false discovery rates, a later analysis permuted the HLA or CMV assignments 20 times. In a later analysis, co-occurring TCRs were grouped using DBSCAN, and TCRdist sequence similarity was added for clustering within HLA-allele-positive subsets. Repertoires with fewer than 30,000 or more than 120,000 public chains were left out of co-occurrence clustering, as were a handful of repertoires with anomalous nucleotide sharing. TCRdb provides this immuneACCESS table in a form limited to in-frame rearrangements. Some clones are lacking; in checked studies, under half of them reflect an unresolved V gene, and why the rest are absent is not known. The V and J calls and clone size were taken over from that table, and D and trimming were inferred from the DNA. This sample has some 120,000 clones in its table, and about four fifths of those were observed once. The biggest ten clones account for 3% to 5% of the sample.

Remarks on this clone: It lacks a known antigen. The record has no base qualities; no much larger clone is one base away.

In total, 600 or so healthy bone marrow donors made up the cohort. At the time of sampling, all cohort members were nominally healthy, though unrecorded immune exposures were likely present. The donor was CMV seronegative and was included in the group of a few hundred seronegative cohort members. Each donor provided a peripheral blood sample, and peripheral blood mononuclear cells were used for TCR beta sequencing. Genomic DNA was extracted from the blood cell samples with the Qiagen DNeasy Blood Extraction Kit. The TCR originated in a woman in her twenties or thirties in good health and CMV-seronegative. The rearranged chain carries TRBV7-8 and TRBJ1-4; the junction holds 8 bases that match TRBD1. The sample was PBMCs. The CDR3 has the sequence CASSLRTGFNEKLFF. The nucleotides are TGTGCCAGCAGCTTAAGGACAGGGTTTAATGAAAAACTGTTTTTT.